This passage covers 14 T cell receptor beta chains from one sample sequenced in a study of CD8 T cells in ankylosing spondylitis (dated by TCRdb to about 2017). What the study reported, not specific to this receptor: Blood from ankylosing spondylitis patients appeared to be characterized by a TCR beta motif made up of fewer than ten highly homologous amino acid variants.

Their target antigens are unknown. The library was generated by 5' RACE. Sequencing instrument: Illumina HiSeq 2500. Using fastp trimming at Q25 and MiXCR clonotype assembly, TCRdb reanalyzed the public sequencing data and kept in-frame beta chains. CDR3 protein sequences are deduplicated, and each keeps its most common genes and DNA. Here the sample has more than 650,000 distinct CDR3 sequences; approximately 12% occur a single time. More than 0.5% of the sample is in the top ten clones. The sample was blood, either unsorted or a sorted T cell fraction (not recorded which). Source of these receptors: a male donor with ankylosing spondylitis.

This clonotype occurred many times. The chain combines TRBV10-3 with TRBJ1-1; D unclear. Trimming removed 0 bases from V and 2 bases from J, with 10 bases in between. The CDR3 is 15 residues long. Germline assignment: CDR1 ENHRY and CDR2 SYGVKD. The CDR3 sequence is CAISESSGPNTEAFF. DNA for the CDR3: TGTGCCATCAGTGAGTCGAGCGGACCCAACACTGAAGCTTTCTTT.

The gene calls are TRBV7-9 and TRBJ2-2; D tentatively fits TRBD1 or TRBD2 (6 bases each). The CDR3 consists of 15 residues. The V end was cut by 8 bases, the J end by 7 bases, with 20 bases between. Germline-derived CDR1 and CDR2 are SEHNR and FQNEAQ (reference sequence). The CDR3 DNA reads as TGTGCCAGCCAGCCGTCCGGCAGGGGAGGCGGGGAGCTGTTTTTT. Amino acids: CASQPSGRGGGELFF. Supplemented by reference TRBV7-9 and TRBJ2-2, the full variable domain reads DTGVSQNPRHKITKRGQNVTFRCDPISEHNRLYWYRQTLGQGPEFLTYFQNEAQLEKSRLLSDRFSAERPKGSFSTLEIQRTEQGDSAMYLCASQPSGRGGGELFFGEGSRLTVL.

This chain uses TRBV4-2 with TRBJ2-7; 9 positions match TRBD2. This CDR3 has 16 residues. CDR1 is LGHNA and CDR2 is YNFKEQ in the germline V gene. J lost 2 bases, V lost 0 bases, and 5 bases had no gene match. This chain's CDR3 is CASSQDRASGAYEQYF. In DNA, the CDR3 is TGTGCCAGCAGCCAAGATCGGGCTAGCGGGGCCTACGAGCAGTACTTC.

This clonotype has only a few counts. The chain links TRBV7-8 to TRBJ1-1; tentative D call: TRBD1 (6 bases). The V end was cut by 1 base, the J end by 6 bases, with 9 bases between. The germline V gene encodes CDR1 SGHVS and CDR2 FQNEAQ. This CDR3 spans 13 amino acids. The CDR3 nucleotides are TGTGCCAGCAGCTTAGGACAGGATCCTGAAGCTTTCTTT. Translating gives CASSLGQDPEAFF. Filled out from reference TRBV7-8 and TRBJ1-1, the complete variable domain reads GAGVSQSPRYKVAKRGQDVALRCDPISGHVSLFWYQQALGQGPEFLTYFQNEAQLDKSGLPSDRFFAERPEGSVSTLKIQRTQQEDSAVYLCASSLGQDPEAFFGQGTRLTVV.

This clonotype was counted only a few times. The rearrangement uses TRBV29-1 and TRBJ2-3; D unresolved. This CDR3 contains 14 residues. V was pared by 8 bases and J by 13 bases, with 28 bases between. Germline CDR1 SQVTM, CDR2 ANQGSEA. As DNA, the CDR3 is TGCAGCTACCAAATGAGGACCCTTCCATCACCGAAGTATTTT. Residues: CSYQMRTLPSPKYF.

The chain links TRBV20-1 to TRBJ2-5; 10 positions agree with TRBD2. Germline V gives CDR1 DFQATT, CDR2 SNEGSKA (reference sequence). The CDR3 length is 14 residues. The V and J ends lost 0 bases and 5 bases, in that order; junction bases with no gene match: 3. The CDR3 nucleotides read TGCAGTGCTAGAGAGAGGACTAGCGGCGAGACCCAGTACTTC. Its protein is CSARERTSGETQYF.

This clonotype was detected ten times or more. This chain links TRBV20-1 with TRBJ1-2; D call uncertain. The V end lost 6 bases, the J end lost 3 bases, and 11 bases lay between the germline ends. CDR3 size: 12 residues. Germline-derived CDR1 and CDR2 are DFQATT and SNEGSKA (reference sequence). The CDR3 sequence is CSASPGDYGYTF. CDR3 in DNA: TGCAGTGCCTCCCCGGGTGACTATGGCTACACCTTC.

V usage is TRBV7-3 and J usage is TRBJ2-4; D may be TRBD2 (7 bases). V lost 3 bases to trimming and J lost 0 bases, with 24 bases between them. The CDR3 loop spans 20 amino acids. Germline CDR1 is SGHTA and CDR2 is FQGTGA. CDR3 coding DNA: TGTGCCAGCAGCTTGAACGGTCGAGCGCGGGGGCTACGAGCCAAAAACATTCAGTACTTC. Protein sequence: CASSLNGRARGLRAKNIQYF.

This clonotype came up a few times. The rearrangement joins TRBV12-3 or TRBV12-4 to TRBJ1-5, with TRBD1 matching 7 bases. The CDR3 extends over 16 amino acids. V was clipped by 4 bases and J by 0 bases; unmatched bases: 6. The chain's CDR3 is CASSSTGSYSNQPQHF. Here the CDR3 DNA reads TGTGCCAGCAGTTCGACAGGGTCCTATAGCAATCAGCCCCAGCATTTT.

The rearrangement uses TRBV7-9 and TRBJ1-1, with TRBD1 matching 7 bases. V gave up 8 bases and J gave up 1 base; unmatched junction bases: 4. Germline CDR1 reads SEHNR; CDR2 reads FQNEAQ (reference sequence). This CDR3 region has 13 residues. The CDR3 here is CASVRGANTEAFF. CDR3 nucleotide sequence: TGTGCCAGCGTCAGGGGGGCGAACACTGAAGCTTTCTTT.

This clonotype has ten or more counts. The chain links TRBV29-1 to TRBJ2-5; tentative D call: TRBD2 (6 bases). V was shortened by 7 bases and J by 5 bases, with 20 bases between the two germline ends. Germline V gives CDR1 SQVTM, CDR2 ANQGSEA. The CDR3 runs to 14 residues. CDR3 in DNA: TGCAGCGGAGGGCTGGGACTGGCGGGGGAGACCCAGTACTTC. Protein product: CSGGLGLAGETQYF.

The V and J genes are TRBV24-1 and TRBJ2-3; D not resolved. V lost 3 bases and J lost 4, with 13 bases in between. This CDR3 comprises 15 residues. CDR1 and CDR2 (germline): KGHDR, SFDVKD. The CDR3 protein is CATSDAEKFPDTQYF. The DNA for the CDR3 is TGTGCCACCAGTGATGCCGAGAAGTTTCCAGATACGCAGTATTTT.

In this sample, this clonotype turned up a few times. V and J are TRBV20-1 and TRBJ2-2, with TRBD2 matching 9 bases. Germline CDR1 reads DFQATT; CDR2 reads SNEGSKA (reference sequence). The CDR3 runs 14 residues. The V gene end was trimmed by 2 bases and the J gene end by 7 bases; junction bases not matched to a gene: 5. As DNA, the CDR3 is TGCAGTGCTAGATACCTAGCGGGAAGCGGGGAGCTGTTTTTT. Protein product: CSARYLAGSGELFF.

This clonotype was seen at least ten times. CDR3 DNA sequence: TGCAGTGCTGGCGGGAACCCTGGCTCCTACGAGCAGTACTTC. Translating gives CSAGGNPGSYEQYF. This chain connects TRBV20-1 to TRBJ2-7; the D gene is possibly TRBD2 (6 bases). The CDR3 has 14 amino acids. Trimming pared 5 bases from V and 0 bases from J, leaving 14 bases between. Germline V gene lookup returns CDR1 DFQATT and CDR2 SNEGSKA (reference sequence).